Listed below are T cell receptor beta chains from one sample, sequenced in a study of blood T cell repertoires in COVID-19. Generated by immunoSEQ multiplex PCR, the TCRdb table keeps only in-frame clones and is missing some. The sample lists more than 65,000 clones, 60% to 80% occurring once. The sample taken for sequencing was peripheral blood. The receptor source for this set is a human donor in a cohort sampled during active COVID-19. Both conserved end residues are part of each CDR3. A D gene is named only where the DNA matches it firmly. A row's size may be missing; if present it is once, few, many or a size class.

NA,NA,TRBJ1-2,TRBV5-1,TGCGCCAGCAGCCCCGGGACACCCGGGATATCTGGCTACACCTTC,CASSPGTPGISGYTF
once,NA,TRBJ1-1,TRBV14,TGTGCCAGCAGCAGCAACGATGGAGCTATGAACACTGAAGCTTTCTTT,CASSSNDGAMNTEAFF
NA,NA,TRBJ1-1,TRBV5-1,TGCGCCAGCAGCTTGTCGACAGGAACGAACACTGAAGCTTTCTTT,CASSLSTGTNTEAFF
NA,NA,TRBJ2-4,TRBV19,TGTGCCAGTAGTACCCCGACAGAGATGGGGTTAAACATTCAGTACTTC,CASSTPTEMGLNIQYF
NA,NA,TRBJ2-1,TRBV29-1,TGCAGCGTTGAGCCTAGCGAGACTGTGGAGCAGTTCTTC,CSVEPSETVEQFF
NA,TRBD1,TRBJ2-3,TRBV19,TGTGCCAGTAGACAGGGGGCTGGCGGTACAGATACGCAGTATTTT,CASRQGAGGTDTQYF
NA,TRBD1,TRBJ1-2,TRBV30,TGTGCCTGGAGTCGGACAGGGCGGTATGGCTACACCTTC,CAWSRTGRYGYTF
NA,TRBD1,TRBJ2-7,TRBV3-1/TRBV3-2,TGTGCCAGCAGCCAGATGGCAGGGGGCAACTACGAGCAGTACTTC,CASSQMAGGNYEQYF
NA,NA,TRBJ2-5,TRBV6-5,TGTGCCAGCAGTTACCCTAGCCCAAGGGCAGAGACCCAGTACTTC,CASSYPSPRAETQYF
NA,TRBD2,TRBJ2-5,TRBV7-6,TGTGCCAGCAGCCCAGGGACTAGCGTAGGAGCCTTGAGAGAGACCCAGTACTTC,CASSPGTSVGALRETQYF
NA,NA,TRBJ1-6,TRBV30,TGTGCCTGGAGTGGATCCCGCGATTCACCCCTCCACTTT,CAWSGSRDSPLHF
NA,TRBD1,TRBJ1-4,TRBV24-1,TGTGCCACCAGTGAGGGGCCCAGGGGGCTTTGGCCTGAAAAACTGTTTTTT,CATSEGPRGLWPEKLFF
once,NA,TRBJ1-2,TRBV5-5,TGTGCCAGCAGCTTGGAAACGTGGAGTTATGGCTACACCTTC,CASSLETWSYGYTF
NA,NA,TRBJ1-2,TRBV6-6,TGTGCCAGCAGACCCCCGGGACTCGAGATTTATGGCTACACCTTC,CASRPPGLEIYGYTF
NA,TRBD1,TRBJ1-5,TRBV5-1,TGCGCCAGCAGCTTGGGACAGGGCGGCAATCAGCCCCAGCATTTT,CASSLGQGGNQPQHF
NA,NA,TRBJ1-2,TRBV18,TGTGCCAGCTCACCATCAACAGATTTTCTATCAGGCTACACCTTC,CASSPSTDFLSGYTF
NA,TRBD2,TRBJ2-7,TRBV7-9,TGTGCCAGCAGCTTACTAGCGGGAGGTTACGAGCAGTACTTC,CASSLLAGGYEQYF
once,TRBD2,TRBJ2-3,TRBV5-4,TGTGCCAGCAGCTTGGCTCGCGGGGGGGCCTCAGATACGCAGTATTTT,CASSLARGGASDTQYF
NA,TRBD2,TRBJ2-1,TRBV7-2,TGTGCCAGCAGCGCAAGACGCGGGAGGTTGTATGAGCAGTTCTTC,CASSARRGRLYEQFF
NA,TRBD1,TRBJ1-4,TRBV5-1,TGCGCCAGCAGCCCGGGGGGACAGGGGAATGAAAAACTGTTTTTT,CASSPGGQGNEKLFF
NA,TRBD2,TRBJ2-3,TRBV27,TGTGCCAGCGCAAGCGGGGAGCTGGCAGATACGCAGTATTTT,CASASGELADTQYF
NA,NA,TRBJ1-5,TRBV30,TGTGCCTGGAGTCAGGGCAATCAGCCCCAGCATTTT,CAWSQGNQPQHF
NA,TRBD1,TRBJ2-2,TRBV10-2,TGCGCCAGCAGGCCGGGACAGGGGGCCGTCAACACCGGGGAGCTGTTTTTT,CASRPGQGAVNTGELFF
NA,NA,TRBJ1-2,TRBV6-5,TGTGCCAGCAGTACCACTTCCTTAAACTATGGCTACACCTTC,CASSTTSLNYGYTF
NA,TRBD2,TRBJ2-5,TRBV28,TGTGCCAGCAGTTTAGCTAGCGGACAAGAGACCCAGTACTTC,CASSLASGQETQYF
NA,TRBD1,TRBJ2-1,TRBV5-1,TGCGCCAGCAGCTTCCTCGGGACAGCACACAATGAGCAGTTCTTC,CASSFLGTAHNEQFF
NA,NA,TRBJ1-1,TRBV6-5,TGTGCCAGCAGTTACTCTCTATGGGGGGGCACTGAAGCTTTCTTT,CASSYSLWGGTEAFF
NA,TRBD1,TRBJ2-5,TRBV10-1,TGCGCCAGCAGCGGGACAGGGGCTCCAGAGACCCAGTACTTC,CASSGTGAPETQYF
NA,NA,TRBJ2-7,TRBV2,TGTGCCAGCAGCCACACTACTAGAGGCGAGCAGTACTTC,CASSHTTRGEQYF
NA,TRBD2,TRBJ2-3,TRBV10-1,TGCGCCAGCAGTGATTCTAGCGGGAGTGGAACAGATACGCAGTATTTT,CASSDSSGSGTDTQYF
NA,TRBD1,TRBJ2-7,TRBV19,TGTGCCAGTACCAAAGCCATCCCTAGACAGGGGACCTACGAGCAGTACTTC,CASTKAIPRQGTYEQYF
NA,NA,TRBJ2-3,TRBV20-1,TGCAGTGCTAGTAAGAGTTGGGGAGGCGCAGATACGCAGTATTTT,CSASKSWGGADTQYF
NA,TRBD2,TRBJ2-5,TRBV25-1,TGTGCCAGCAGTGAAGGTAGCGGGAGGAGGGAGACCCAGTACTTC,CASSEGSGRRETQYF
NA,TRBD1,TRBJ2-7,TRBV12-3/TRBV12-4,TGTGCCAGCAGCCTTACAGGGGGTGAGCAGTACTTC,CASSLTGGEQYF
NA,NA,TRBJ1-2,TRBV5-6,TGTGCCAGCAGCCTAACAACGGGGGAAAGCTATGGCTACACCTTC,CASSLTTGESYGYTF
NA,NA,TRBJ1-6,TRBV6-6,TGTGCCAGCAGTCCTCAGGGTGATGGGTCACCCCTCCACTTT,CASSPQGDGSPLHF
NA,TRBD2,TRBJ2-5,TRBV30,TGTGCCTGGAGTGTACGGAGGCTAGCGGGGAGGGAGACCCAGTACTTC,CAWSVRRLAGRETQYF
NA,TRBD1,TRBJ2-5,TRBV4-2,TGTGCCAGCACCCAGGGAGGCACAGGGGGCGAGGAGACCCAGTACTTC,CASTQGGTGGEETQYF
NA,TRBD1,TRBJ1-2,TRBV13,TGTGCCAGCAACGAGCTGGGACAGGGAACAGGGGGCTACACCTTC,CASNELGQGTGGYTF